This T cell receptor beta chain stems from a study of blood T cell repertoires in COVID-19. This clone was observed a single time. Per the original methods: Amplification from reference gene primers served as the basis for estimated nucleated cell counts. Sequencing was performed with immunoSEQ multiplex PCR; in TCRdb, only in-frame clones are kept and a portion is missing. V and J calls and clone size are as listed in that table; D and trimming were resolved from the DNA. The profile shows about 150,000 clones, over 70% of them singletons. Germline V gene lookup returns CDR1 LGHNT and CDR2 FRNRAP. The V gene lost 6 bases and the J gene lost 4 bases, with 10 bases spanning the gap. The CDR3 runs 13 residues.

The clonotype originates from a human donor in a cohort sampled during active COVID-19. The J gene is TRBJ1-5, the V gene TRBV12-5, with D possibly TRBD1 on 6 matching bases. Sequences were obtained from peripheral blood. CDR3 protein: CASGYRENQPQHF. In DNA form, the CDR3 reads TGTGCTAGTGGATACAGGGAAAATCAGCCCCAGCATTTT.